The 14 T cell receptor beta chains presented below share a single source sample, sequenced in a study of CD8+CD57+ T cells in acquired aplastic anemia. Patients picked for sequencing had shown CD8+CD57+ cell expansion detected by flow cytometry. Profiling that covered TCR beta VDJ and CDR3 relied on genomic DNA as its template. In TCRdb, the reads were re-called with MiXCR into one record per CDR3 protein. Of about 270,000 distinct CDR3 sequences in the sample, approximately 79% were seen once. Sequenced material: sorted CD4+, CD8+, or CD8+CD57+ T cells (not recorded which) from PBMCs. These receptors came from a human donor with aplastic anemia.

On this clonotype: The junction shows a germline mismatch at one end, possibly a read error. The gene calls are TRBV7-2 and TRBJ2-1; D perhaps matches TRBD1 (5 bases). Germline V gene sequence: CDR1 SGHTA, CDR2 FQGNSA. The CDR3 consists of 13 residues. The CDR3 DNA reads as TGTGCCAGCAGCTATGATGCGATCCAGACAGACCTTTTC. It yields the protein CASSYDAIQTDLF.

This clonotype was detected a few times. CDR3 protein: CAISTGDKNIQYF. In nucleotides, the CDR3 is TGTGCCATCAGCACAGGGGACAAAAACATTCAGTACTTC. V and J are TRBV10-3 and TRBJ2-4, with TRBD1 matching 7 bases. CDR1 and CDR2 from the germline V gene are ENHRY and SYGVKD. This CDR3 contains 13 residues. With V trimmed by 6 bases and J by 3 bases, 2 bases remained unmatched.

The CDR3 nucleotides read TGTGCCAGCAGCCCCGGAACGAAATTACAAGAGACCCAGTACTTC. Translated: CASSPGTKLQETQYF. J is TRBJ2-5 and V is TRBV4-2; D gene unclear. CDR3 size: 15 residues. Germline loops: CDR1 LGHNA, CDR2 YNFKEQ. Between the trimmed V and J ends, which lost 4 bases and 2 bases, there was a span of 14 bases.

This rearrangement joins TRBV19 to TRBJ2-7; TRBD1 aligns across 7 bases. The CDR3 has 18 residues. Germline V gives CDR1 LNHDA, CDR2 SQIVND (reference sequence). CDR3 nucleotides: TGTGCCAGCAGCTTTACTCCAGACGGGACAGCCCTTTCCTTCGAGCAGTACGTC. It specifies CASSFTPDGTALSFEQYV.

This clonotype was observed a single time. CDR3 sequence reads: CASSARAMNTGELFF. The CDR3 region has the DNA TGTGCCAGCAGTGCCCGGGCCATGAACACCGGGGAGCTGTTTTTT. The rearrangement joins TRBV2 to TRBJ2-2; the D is unclear. V gave up 4 bases and J gave up 1 base, with 10 bases separating them. The CDR3 is 15 residues long. Germline values: CDR1 SNHLY, CDR2 FYNNEI.

This clonotype was detected only once. One end of the junction is discordant with germline, which a read error may explain. The V and J genes are TRBV2 and TRBJ2-5; D remains ambiguous. Germline V lookup: CDR1 SNHLY, CDR2 FYNNEI. This CDR3 region has 14 residues. The DNA for the CDR3 is TGTGCCAGCAGTAGAGGCTATGGCAATCAGACCCAGCACTTC. Residues: CASSRGYGNQTQHF. Full variable domain (rest looked up from reference TRBV2 and TRBJ2-5): EPEVTQTPSHQVTQMGQEVILRCVPISNHLYFYWYRQILGQKVEFLVSFYNNEISEKSEIFDDQFSVERPDGSNFTLKIRSTKLEDSAMYFCASSRGYGNQTQHFGPGTRLLVL.

About this clonotype: One end of the junction does not line up with germline, which may come from a read error. The chain links TRBV2 to TRBJ2-1; 9 bases line up with TRBD2. Germline V CDR1 and CDR2: SNHLY, FYNNEI. CDR3 length equals 16 residues. The CDR3: CASSVQGSGGSDQHFF. The DNA of the CDR3 is TGTGCCAGCAGCGTGCAAGGGAGCGGGGGGAGCGATCAGCACTTCTTC.

This clonotype was found once. One end of the junction does not line up with germline, which may come from a read error. This chain links TRBV7-2 with TRBJ2-2; perhaps TRBD2 as D (6 bases). The germline V gene encodes CDR1 SGHTA and CDR2 FQGNSA. The CDR3 is 16 residues long. The CDR3 spells CASSLEFCGDTRDLFF. CDR3 in DNA: TGCGCCAGCAGCTTAGAGTTCTGCGGGGATACCCGGGATCTGTTTTTT. The full variable domain, with the rest looked up from reference TRBV7-2 and TRBJ2-2, is GAGVSQSPSNKVTEKGKDVELRCDPISGHTALYWYRQSLGQGLEFLIYFQGNSAPDKSGLPSDRFSAERTGGSVSTLTIQRTQQEDSAVYLCASSLEFCGDTRDLFFGEGSRLTVL.

The chain joins TRBV9 to TRBJ1-6; no clear D. The CDR3 contains 14 residues. Trimming took 4 bases from V and 7 from J, leaving 12 bases between them. Germline CDR1 and CDR2: SGDLS and YYNGEE. The CDR3 loop is CASSTRGENSPLHF. In nucleotides, the CDR3 is TGTGCCAGCAGCACCCGGGGAGAGAATTCACCCCTCCACTTT.

The chain joins TRBV2 to TRBJ1-2; 8 nucleotides match TRBD1. Trimming at V came to 7 bases and at J to 5 bases, leaving 9 bases not matched to a gene. The CDR3 consists of 14 residues. Germline CDR1 SNHLY, CDR2 FYNNEI. CDR3 DNA: TGTGCCAGCACCCCGACAGGGGCTGGTTATGGCTACACCTTC. It translates to CASTPTGAGYGYTF.

The chain links TRBV7-8 to TRBJ2-3, with D tentatively TRBD1 (6 bases). CDR1 SGHVS and CDR2 FQNEAQ come from the germline V gene. Trimming shortened V by 0 bases and J by 15 bases, and 22 bases separated the two germline ends. The CDR3 is 15 residues long. As DNA, the CDR3 is TGTGCCAGCAGCTTAGCGGGGGCTACCGAAACGCAGTATTATTTT. Translated: CASSLAGATETQYYF.

This clonotype was seen only once. A read error may produce the germline difference seen at one junction end. V gene TRBV7-2 combines with J gene TRBJ2-3; D gene ambiguous. The CDR3 runs 16 residues. The V gene's germline CDR1 is SGHTA and CDR2 FQGNSA. The CDR3 here is CASSSHPDGPADTQYF. The CDR3 DNA follows: TGTGCCAGCAGCTCTCATCCAGACGGGCCCGCCGATACCCAGTATTTT.

A single count supports this clonotype. The gene calls are TRBV19 and TRBJ2-1; 11 bases fit TRBD1. This CDR3 region has 16 residues. After removal of 4 bases from V and 16 bases from J, the junction contained 18 bases not matched to a gene. The germline gives CDR1 LNHDA, CDR2 SQIVND (reference sequence). The CDR3 nucleotides read TGTGCCAGTAGTACAGGGACAGGGGGAGATGAAAAACTGTTTTTCTTC. Amino acid sequence: CASSTGTGGDEKLFFF.

As to this clonotype: The germline gene is not matched at one end of the junction; a read error may be the cause. The chain joins TRBV7-9 to TRBJ2-3, with 7 nucleotides matching TRBD2. Germline V lookup: CDR1 SEHNR, CDR2 FQNEAQ (reference sequence). The length of the CDR3 is 14 residues. CDR3 DNA sequence: TGTGCCAGCAGCTTTCAAAGAAGCGAGGGGAGGGATGAGTTT. This gives the protein CASSFQRSEGRDEF.